A selection of T cell receptor beta chains follows, all from one sample in a study of cytomegalovirus exposure and HLA in healthy donors. The data were produced by immunoSEQ multiplex PCR, yet TCRdb's version contains in-frame clones alone and is incomplete. Of over 70,000 clones listed, roughly 66% are singletons. Material for sequencing was PBMCs. These receptors originate from a man younger than 45 in good health and CMV-seronegative. The CDR3 runs from the conserved cysteine through the conserved F or W. The order of the fields is V gene, D gene, clone size, J gene, CDR3 protein, CDR3 DNA. A D gene is named only where the DNA matches it firmly. Some rows mark clone size as missing; the rest say once, few, many or name a class of expanded clone.

V: TRBV5-6
D: .
size: .
J: TRBJ2-1
CDR3: CASSLEDSISYNEQFF
DNA: TGTGCCAGCAGCCTAGAGGATTCTATCTCCTACAATGAGCAGTTCTTC

V: TRBV5-4
D: .
size: few
J: TRBJ1-2
CDR3: CASSLERGLANYGYTF
DNA: TGTGCCAGCAGCTTGGAAAGAGGGTTAGCTAACTATGGCTACACCTTC

V: TRBV4-1
D: .
size: .
J: TRBJ1-5
CDR3: CASSQDRSYQPQHF
DNA: TGCGCCAGCAGCCAAGATAGGAGTTATCAGCCCCAGCATTTT

V: TRBV29-1
D: TRBD2
size: once
J: TRBJ2-1
CDR3: CSVGGVHNEQFF
DNA: TGCAGCGTGGGAGGGGTTCACAATGAGCAGTTCTTC

V: TRBV7-9
D: .
size: .
J: TRBJ2-1
CDR3: CASSLNTGLSNEQFF
DNA: TGTGCCAGCAGCTTGAACACAGGGTTGAGCAATGAGCAGTTCTTC

V: TRBV10-3
D: .
size: .
J: TRBJ1-5
CDR3: CAIKGDTINQPQHF
DNA: TGTGCCATCAAGGGGGATACGATCAATCAGCCCCAGCATTTT

V: TRBV18
D: .
size: .
J: TRBJ1-5
CDR3: CASSWQGEQPQHF
DNA: TGTGCCAGCTCATGGCAAGGGGAACAGCCCCAGCATTTT

V: TRBV30
D: .
size: once
J: TRBJ2-2
CDR3: CAWSAGASRTGELFF
DNA: TGTGCCTGGAGCGCAGGGGCCTCGAGGACCGGGGAGCTGTTTTTT

V: TRBV6-6
D: .
size: .
J: TRBJ2-5
CDR3: CASTTLDSWGEETQYF
DNA: TGTGCCAGCACCACCCTTGATTCGTGGGGGGAGGAGACCCAGTACTTC

V: TRBV27
D: .
size: .
J: TRBJ2-7
CDR3: CASSLTVGAEQYF
DNA: TGTGCCAGCAGTCTCACCGTTGGAGCCGAGCAGTACTTC

V: TRBV27
D: .
size: .
J: TRBJ2-3
CDR3: CASSHPQRYTDTQYF
DNA: TGTGCCAGCAGCCACCCGCAACGGTACACAGATACGCAGTATTTT

V: TRBV19
D: .
size: .
J: TRBJ1-4
CDR3: CASSIVTATNEKLFF
DNA: TGTGCCAGTAGTATAGTGACAGCTACTAATGAAAAACTGTTTTTT

V: TRBV27
D: TRBD2
size: few
J: TRBJ2-1
CDR3: CASSLGSGGFNEQFF
DNA: TGTGCCAGCAGTTTAGGTAGCGGGGGTTTCAATGAGCAGTTCTTC

V: TRBV6-5
D: .
size: .
J: TRBJ2-7
CDR3: CASSRGYSGGYEQYF
DNA: TGTGCCAGCAGCCGCGGCTATTCCGGCGGCTACGAGCAGTACTTC

V: TRBV29-1
D: TRBD1
size: .
J: TRBJ1-1
CDR3: CSVVDRGQTEAFF
DNA: TGCAGCGTTGTGGACAGGGGGCAAACTGAAGCTTTCTTT

V: TRBV30
D: TRBD1
size: .
J: TRBJ1-5
CDR3: CAWSLQGNQPQHF
DNA: TGTGCCTGGAGTCTACAGGGGAATCAGCCCCAGCATTTT

V: TRBV27
D: TRBD1
size: .
J: TRBJ1-4
CDR3: CASSRRGQGSTNEKLFF
DNA: TGTGCCAGCAGTCGTAGGGGACAGGGATCAACTAATGAAAAACTGTTTTTT

V: TRBV15
D: .
size: .
J: TRBJ2-2
CDR3: CATSYGANTGELFF
DNA: TGTGCCACCAGTTACGGGGCGAACACCGGGGAGCTGTTTTTT

V: TRBV10-2
D: .
size: .
J: TRBJ1-1
CDR3: CASSGVGRGTEAFF
DNA: TGCGCCAGCAGTGGGGTCGGTCGGGGCACTGAAGCTTTCTTT

V: TRBV2
D: .
size: few
J: TRBJ1-5
CDR3: CASSGGYSNQPQHF
DNA: TGTGCCAGCTCGGGGGGATATAGCAATCAGCCCCAGCATTTT

V: TRBV5-1
D: TRBD1
size: few
J: TRBJ1-1
CDR3: CASSFSGTANTEAFF
DNA: TGCGCCAGCAGCTTCTCCGGGACAGCTAACACTGAAGCTTTCTTT

V: TRBV6-1
D: .
size: .
J: TRBJ2-2
CDR3: CASSVSGTGELFF
DNA: TGTGCCAGCAGTGTTTCGGGGACCGGGGAGCTGTTTTTT

V: TRBV19
D: TRBD1
size: .
J: TRBJ1-3
CDR3: CASTGGASGNTIYF
DNA: TGTGCCAGTACAGGGGGCGCTTCTGGAAACACCATATATTTT

V: TRBV7-9
D: TRBD2
size: .
J: TRBJ2-1
CDR3: CASSFPRTSGPNEQFF
DNA: TGTGCCAGCAGCTTTCCCCGGACTAGCGGGCCGAATGAGCAGTTCTTC

V: TRBV5-1
D: TRBD2
size: .
J: TRBJ2-7
CDR3: CASSGTTYEQYF
DNA: TGCGCCAGCAGCGGGACTACCTACGAGCAGTACTTC

V: TRBV25-1
D: TRBD1
size: few
J: TRBJ1-1
CDR3: CASSAGAGGSEAFF
DNA: TGTGCCAGCAGCGCCGGGGCAGGGGGGAGCGAAGCTTTCTTT

V: TRBV7-2
D: TRBD1
size: .
J: TRBJ2-3
CDR3: CASSFVDRGFTDTQYF
DNA: TGTGCCAGCAGCTTCGTGGACAGGGGGTTTACAGATACGCAGTATTTT

V: TRBV7-9
D: TRBD1
size: few
J: TRBJ1-6
CDR3: CASSRDRGRSPLHF
DNA: TGTGCCAGCAGCCGAGACAGGGGGCGGTCACCCCTCCACTTT

V: TRBV5-1
D: TRBD1
size: .
J: TRBJ1-2
CDR3: CASSPSGTGYGYTF
DNA: TGCGCCAGCAGCCCTTCCGGGACAGGCTATGGCTACACCTTC

V: TRBV7-3
D: TRBD1
size: few
J: TRBJ2-2
CDR3: CASSTDRAGELFF
DNA: TGTGCCAGCAGCACCGACAGGGCCGGGGAGCTGTTTTTT

V: TRBV28
D: TRBD1
size: .
J: TRBJ1-1
CDR3: CASRLPLGQGSGNTEAFF
DNA: TGTGCCAGCAGACTCCCTTTAGGACAGGGGAGTGGTAATACTGAAGCTTTCTTT

V: TRBV10-3
D: TRBD2
size: .
J: TRBJ2-1
CDR3: CAIEGGTSGSRNSYNEQFF
DNA: TGTGCCATCGAGGGCGGGACTAGCGGGAGTCGCAACTCCTACAATGAGCAGTTCTTC

V: TRBV19
D: .
size: .
J: TRBJ1-2
CDR3: CASTGTKYGYTF
DNA: TGTGCCAGCACCGGGACTAAGTATGGCTACACCTTC